The clone carrying this TCR beta chain is a singleton in its sample. The target antigen is unknown. This may arise from a read error, as a much more abundant clone is one base away. The sample is drawn from a study of regulatory T cells in long-lasting Graves disease. The time point was: newly diagnosed GD, antithyroid drugs for less than 3 months. Making the TCR library involved RNA that had been extracted from PBMCs. CDR3 regions were amplified by Arm-PCR using iRepertoire HTBI primers to build TCR beta libraries. How the authors handled the data: Identification of gene segments yielded more than 60 TRBV and about 14 TRBJ across samples. MiXCR, applied by TCRdb to the multiplex PCR reads, yields one record per CDR3 protein. Clone size and V and J calls follow TCRdb, not the original study. The sample has around 400,000 distinct CDR3 sequences, roughly a sixth seen once. Whole-study results and caveats: Newly diagnosed patients had higher TCR diversity than persistent Graves' patients did.

The clonotype was recovered from a female donor with Graves disease. Here the sequenced sample was peripheral blood mononuclear cells (PBMCs), taken at new diagnosis, from a patient treated with antithyroid drugs.

The CDR3, as DNA: TGTGCCAGCAGCCAGACTAGCGGGAGATGGTACGAGCAGTACTTC. Protein: CASSQTSGRWYEQYF. This rearrangement joins TRBV11-3 to TRBJ2-7, with TRBD2 identical over 12 bases. Germline V gene data show CDR1 as SGHNT and CDR2 as YENEEA. V gave up 5 bases and J gave up 4 bases; unmatched junction bases: 6. The CDR3 contains 15 residues.